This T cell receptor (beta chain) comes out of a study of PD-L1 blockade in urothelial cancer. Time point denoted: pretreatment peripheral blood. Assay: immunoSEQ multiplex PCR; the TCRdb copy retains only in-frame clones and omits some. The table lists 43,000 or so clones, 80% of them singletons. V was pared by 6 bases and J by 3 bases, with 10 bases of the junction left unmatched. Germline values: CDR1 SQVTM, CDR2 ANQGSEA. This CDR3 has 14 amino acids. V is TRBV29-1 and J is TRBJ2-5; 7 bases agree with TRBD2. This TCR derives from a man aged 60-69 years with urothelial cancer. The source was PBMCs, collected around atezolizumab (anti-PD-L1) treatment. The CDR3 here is CSVGGYLGEETQYF. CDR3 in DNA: TGCAGCGTGGGGGGGTACCTGGGGGAAGAGACCCAGTACTTC.